These 12 T cell receptor beta chains came from one sample sequenced in a study of T cell repertoires in cytomegalovirus infection. TCRdb recomputed calls from the reads with MiXCR, one row per CDR3 protein. The table lists hundreds of thousands of distinct CDR3 sequences, about a sixth of them singletons. The sequenced sample consisted of PBMCs. The receptors were sampled from a human donor in good health (CMV status not recorded). Some clones in this sample may be carry-over from other donors' samples.

Only a few counts were recorded for this clonotype. This sequence joins TRBV27 and TRBJ2-7; tentatively, D is TRBD1 or TRBD2 (5 bases each). This CDR3 comprises 13 residues. Trimming took off 8 bases at V and 1 base at J, with 12 bases between the two ends. Germline V gene sequence: CDR1 MNHEY, CDR2 SMNVEV (reference sequence). CDR3 DNA sequence: TGTGCCAGCGGGACGGAGTTGTCCTACGAGCAGTACTTC. Translated, it gives CASGTELSYEQYF.

The chain has TRBV6-2 or TRBV6-3 and TRBJ1-1, with unresolved D. This CDR3 region has 14 residues. Looked up from germline, CDR1 is MNHEY and CDR2 is SVGEGT. V was cut by 5 bases and J by 1 base, with 11 bases left in between. CDR3 DNA: TGTGCCAGCAGTGCACAGAGACAGAACACTGAAGCTTTCTTT. Its translation: CASSAQRQNTEAFF.

This clonotype showed up just a few times. V usage is TRBV19 and J usage is TRBJ1-2; no definite D call. Germline V lookup: CDR1 LNHDA, CDR2 SQIVND (reference sequence). This CDR3 is 15 amino acids long. The V end lost 5 bases, the J end lost 3 bases, and 16 bases lay between the germline ends. The CDR3 region is CASSAGLSRDYGYTF. The DNA for the CDR3 is TGTGCCAGTAGTGCGGGCCTTTCGAGGGACTATGGCTACACCTTC.

This clonotype has ten or more counts. J is TRBJ1-5 and V is TRBV12-3 or TRBV12-4; 9 bases map to TRBD1. V lost 5 bases to trimming and J lost 3 bases; unmatched junction nucleotides: 5. CDR3 length: 15 residues. The CDR3 here is CASSHGDRDNQPQHF. In DNA form, the CDR3 reads TGTGCCAGCAGTCATGGGGACAGGGACAATCAGCCCCAGCATTTT.

This sequence joins TRBV6-2 or TRBV6-3 and TRBJ2-7, with 7 bases fitting TRBD1. Trimming at V came to 6 bases and at J to 2 bases, leaving 7 bases not matched to a gene. This CDR3 comprises 14 residues. Per the germline V gene, CDR1 is MNHEY and CDR2 is SVGEGT. In DNA form, the CDR3 reads TGTGCCAGCAGGACCGGGACAGCCCCCTACGAGCAGTACTTC. Its translation: CASRTGTAPYEQYF.

The sample holds a few counts of this clonotype. J is TRBJ2-3 and V is TRBV2, with 9 positions matching TRBD1. The ends lost 6 bases at V and 0 bases at J; junction bases unmatched: 7. CDR3 length: 16 amino acids. Germline CDR1 reads SNHLY; CDR2 reads FYNNEI. Here the CDR3 DNA reads TGTGCCAGCAGCCAACAGGGGGCTTTGAGCACAGATACGCAGTATTTT. Translated: CASSQQGALSTDTQYF. Combining the CDR3 with reference TRBV2 and TRBJ2-3 gives the whole variable domain EPEVTQTPSHQVTQMGQEVILRCVPISNHLYFYWYRQILGQKVEFLVSFYNNEISEKSEIFDDQFSVERPDGSNFTLKIRSTKLEDSAMYFCASSQQGALSTDTQYFGPGTRLTVL.

There are a few counts of this clonotype. This CDR3 reads CASSFGGVRGRGEIGSYGYTF. The CDR3 DNA reads as TGTGCCAGCAGCTTCGGGGGTGTTCGGGGGCGCGGGGAGATCGGATCTTATGGCTACACCTTC. The chain links TRBV7-6 to TRBJ1-2; the D gene is possibly TRBD1 (6 bases). The CDR3 spans 21 residues. Trimming stripped 3 bases from V and 5 bases from J, with 34 bases between. The germline gives CDR1 SGHVS, CDR2 FNYEAQ.

This clonotype was counted only a few times. The V gene is TRBV3-1, the J gene TRBJ1-2; D is ambiguous. The CDR3 consists of 15 residues. Germline V gene sequence: CDR1 LGHDT, CDR2 YNNKEL (reference sequence). Trimming took 0 bases from V and 0 from J, leaving 8 bases between them. In nucleotides, the CDR3 is TGTGCCAGCAGCCAAGACGGCAGCCCTAACTATGGCTACACCTTC. Encoded protein: CASSQDGSPNYGYTF.

As DNA, the CDR3 is TGTGCCAGCAGTTTAGGGCCTAGCGGACAAGAGACCCAGTACTTC. Protein product: CASSLGPSGQETQYF. J is TRBJ2-5 and V is TRBV12-3 or TRBV12-4; TRBD2 matches at 7 bases. J gave up 2 bases and V 1 base, and 4 bases lay outside the gene matches. The CDR3 totals 15 residues.

This chain uses TRBV6-1 with TRBJ2-3; D uncertain. The V gene's germline CDR1 is MNHNS and CDR2 SASEGT. V gave up 0 bases and J gave up 5 bases, with 12 bases separating them. The CDR3 sequence is 15 residues long. DNA of the CDR3: TGTGCCAGCAGTGAAGCCCGATCATGGGGAGATACGCAGTATTTT. The encoded protein is CASSEARSWGDTQYF.

The table lists this clonotype with a few counts. This chain links TRBV4-1 with TRBJ2-2; perhaps TRBD2 as D (6 bases). V was pared by 4 bases and J by 4 bases, with 22 bases between. Germline CDR1 MGHRA, CDR2 YSYEKL. CDR3 size: 18 residues. The CDR3 loop reads CASSPLPAGPPGTGELFF. DNA for the CDR3: TGCGCCAGCAGCCCATTACCTGCGGGGCCTCCGGGCACCGGGGAGCTGTTTTTT.

This clonotype has ten or more counts. J is TRBJ1-5 and V is TRBV6-5; D is unresolved. CDR1 is MNHEY and CDR2 is SVGAGI in the germline V gene. The CDR3 totals 13 residues. The V end lost 2 bases, the J end lost 6 bases, and 8 bases lay between the germline ends. CDR3 amino acids: CASSYRAGQPQHF. The DNA of the CDR3 is TGTGCCAGCAGTTACCGGGCGGGTCAGCCCCAGCATTTT.